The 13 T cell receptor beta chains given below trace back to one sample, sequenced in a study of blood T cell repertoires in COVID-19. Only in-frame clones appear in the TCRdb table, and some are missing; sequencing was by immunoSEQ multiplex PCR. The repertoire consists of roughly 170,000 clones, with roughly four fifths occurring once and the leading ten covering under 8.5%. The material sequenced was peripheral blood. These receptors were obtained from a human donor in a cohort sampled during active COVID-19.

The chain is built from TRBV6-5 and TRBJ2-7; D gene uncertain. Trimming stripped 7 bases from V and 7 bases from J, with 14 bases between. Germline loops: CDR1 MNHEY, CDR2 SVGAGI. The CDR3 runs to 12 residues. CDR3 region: CASNSPEAEQYF. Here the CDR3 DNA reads TGTGCCAGCAATTCTCCAGAGGCGGAGCAGTACTTC.

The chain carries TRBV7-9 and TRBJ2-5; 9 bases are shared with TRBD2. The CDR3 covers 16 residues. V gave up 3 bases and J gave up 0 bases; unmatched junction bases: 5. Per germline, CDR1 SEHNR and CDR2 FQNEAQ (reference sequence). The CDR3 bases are TGTGCCAGCAGCTTGCGGGGGGGGCGATACCAAGAGACCCAGTACTTC. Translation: CASSLRGGRYQETQYF.

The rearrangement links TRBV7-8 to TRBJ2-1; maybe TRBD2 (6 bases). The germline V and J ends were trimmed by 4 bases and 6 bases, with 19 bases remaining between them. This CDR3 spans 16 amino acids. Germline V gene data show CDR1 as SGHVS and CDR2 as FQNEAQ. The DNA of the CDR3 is TGTGCCAGCAGCTCAACCTTAGCGGTATTTCTCAATGAGCAGTTCTTC. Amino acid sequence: CASSSTLAVFLNEQFF.

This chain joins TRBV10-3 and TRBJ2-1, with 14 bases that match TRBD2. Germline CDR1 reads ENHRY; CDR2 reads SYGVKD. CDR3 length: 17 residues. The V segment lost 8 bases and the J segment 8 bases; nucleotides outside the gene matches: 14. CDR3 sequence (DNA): TGTGCCATCGCCGGGGGGACTAGCGGGGGAGTCAGGTATGAGCAGTTCTTC. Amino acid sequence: CAIAGGTSGGVRYEQFF.

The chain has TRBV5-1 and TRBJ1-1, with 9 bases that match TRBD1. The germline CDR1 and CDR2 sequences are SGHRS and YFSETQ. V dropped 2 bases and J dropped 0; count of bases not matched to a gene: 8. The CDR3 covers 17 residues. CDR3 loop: CASSLGQGSRMNTEAFF. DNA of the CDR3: TGCGCCAGCAGCTTAGGACAGGGGTCTAGGATGAACACTGAAGCTTTCTTT.

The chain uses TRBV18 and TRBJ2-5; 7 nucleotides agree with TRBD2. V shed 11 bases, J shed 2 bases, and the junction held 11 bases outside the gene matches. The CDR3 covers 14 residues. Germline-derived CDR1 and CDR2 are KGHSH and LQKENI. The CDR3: CAGIPSGPQETQYF. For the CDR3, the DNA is TGTGCCGGTATACCTAGCGGTCCACAAGAGACCCAGTACTTC.

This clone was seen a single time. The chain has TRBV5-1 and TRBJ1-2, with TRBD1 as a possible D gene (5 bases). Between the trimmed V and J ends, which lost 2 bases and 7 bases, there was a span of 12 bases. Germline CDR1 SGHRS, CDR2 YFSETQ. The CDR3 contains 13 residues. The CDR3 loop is CASSFRRGLGYTF. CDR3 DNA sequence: TGCGCCAGCAGCTTCCGCCGGGGACTTGGCTACACCTTC.

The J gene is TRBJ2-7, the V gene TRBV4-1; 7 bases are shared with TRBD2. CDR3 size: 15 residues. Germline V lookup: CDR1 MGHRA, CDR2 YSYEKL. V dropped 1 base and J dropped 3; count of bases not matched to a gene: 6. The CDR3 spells CASSQVSAGVYEQYF. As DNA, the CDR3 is TGCGCCAGCAGCCAAGTTTCGGCGGGGGTCTACGAGCAGTACTTC.

CDR3 region: CASSRTGPPYEQYF. The DNA of the CDR3 is TGTGCCAGCAGTCGGACAGGACCCCCCTACGAGCAGTACTTC. V is TRBV3-1 (or the pseudogene TRBV3-2) and J is TRBJ2-7, with 7 bases identical to TRBD1. CDR1 is LGHDT, CDR2 YNNKEL, per germline (reference sequence). Trimming at V came to 6 bases and at J to 2 bases, leaving 7 bases not matched to a gene. CDR3 length: 14 residues.

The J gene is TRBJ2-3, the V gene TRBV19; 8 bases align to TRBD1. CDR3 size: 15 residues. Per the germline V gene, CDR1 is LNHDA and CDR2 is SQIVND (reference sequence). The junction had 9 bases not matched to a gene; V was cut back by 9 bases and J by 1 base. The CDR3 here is CARARYRGCTDTQYF. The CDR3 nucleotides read TGTGCCAGAGCCCGTTACAGGGGGTGCACAGATACGCAGTATTTT.

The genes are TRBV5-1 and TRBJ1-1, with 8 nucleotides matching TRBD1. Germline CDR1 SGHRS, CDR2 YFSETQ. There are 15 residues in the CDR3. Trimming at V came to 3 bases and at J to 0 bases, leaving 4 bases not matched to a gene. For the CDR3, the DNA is TGCGCCAGCAGCTCGCTACAGGGGGTGAACACTGAAGCTTTCTTT. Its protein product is CASSSLQGVNTEAFF.

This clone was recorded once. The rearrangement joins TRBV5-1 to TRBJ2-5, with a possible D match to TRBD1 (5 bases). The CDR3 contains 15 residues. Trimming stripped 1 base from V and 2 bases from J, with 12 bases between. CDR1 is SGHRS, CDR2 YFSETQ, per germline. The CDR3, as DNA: TGCGCCAGCAGCTTGTTTGGGGCTGGTCAAGAGACCCAGTACTTC. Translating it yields CASSLFGAGQETQYF.

The CDR3 nucleotides are TGTGCCAGCAGCCCGACCGCTTTCGGGGAGGGCACTGAAGCTTTCTTT. It translates to CASSPTAFGEGTEAFF. V gene TRBV7-6 combines with J gene TRBJ1-1; D remains ambiguous. V dropped 5 bases and J dropped 4 bases, with 20 bases sitting between them. The CDR3 covers 16 residues. Germline-derived CDR1 and CDR2 are SGHVS and FNYEAQ.